This T cell receptor beta chain was profiled in a study of blood T cell repertoires in COVID-19. This clone appeared a few times. Libraries were prepared by immunoSEQ multiplex PCR; TCRdb keeps only in-frame clonotypes and omits some of them. The sample has 200,000 to 250,000 clones, around 80% seen once. The TCR comes from a man aged 50 to 59 with active or convalescent COVID-19. The sequenced sample consisted of peripheral blood.

DNA for the CDR3: TGCGCCAGCAGCGATCATACAGGGGGAGGTTATAATTCACCCCTCCACTTT. As protein: CASSDHTGGGYNSPLHF. The rearrangement links TRBV4-1 to TRBJ1-6; 8 bases match TRBD1. V lost 5 bases and J lost 4; bases outside the gene matches: 10. This CDR3 has 17 residues. Germline values: CDR1 MGHRA, CDR2 YSYEKL.